What follows are 19 T cell receptor beta chains derived from one specimen sequenced in a study of blood T cell repertoires in COVID-19. Produced via immunoSEQ multiplex PCR; TCRdb's table is partial and in-frame only. The data contain hundreds of thousands of clones, less than 85% of them singletons. Sequencing was performed on PBMCs or T cells enriched from blood (not recorded which). These receptors were obtained from a woman between 50 and 59 years old who had recovered from COVID-19.

The chain links TRBV6-5 to TRBJ1-4; 10 nucleotides match TRBD1. The CDR3 contains 15 residues. V was pared by 4 bases and J by 4 bases, with 3 bases of the junction left unmatched. Germline V lookup: CDR1 MNHEY, CDR2 SVGAGI. CDR3 sequence (DNA): TGTGCCAGCAGTTGGGACAGGGGAGGTAATGAAAAACTGTTTTTT. Translating gives CASSWDRGGNEKLFF.

The V call is TRBV6-5, the J call TRBJ1-5; tentative D call: TRBD1 (5 bases). The germline gives CDR1 MNHEY, CDR2 SVGAGI. The V end was cut by 4 bases, the J end by 7 bases, with 14 bases between. This CDR3 is built from 14 residues. Here the CDR3 DNA reads TGTGCCAGCAGTTTTCGAGGGAGGGGCCAGCCCCAGCATTTT. As protein: CASSFRGRGQPQHF.

This sequence joins TRBV30 and TRBJ2-3, with 9 bases matching TRBD2. V lost 8 bases to trimming and J lost 1 base; unmatched junction nucleotides: 10. The CDR3 is made up of 15 amino acids. Per germline, CDR1 GTSNPN and CDR2 SVGIG (reference sequence). This chain's CDR3 is CARLAGQSGTDTQYF. CDR3 DNA sequence: TGTGCCCGGCTAGCGGGGCAATCGGGCACAGATACGCAGTATTTT.

This clone was found a few times. The chain is built from TRBV6-1 and TRBJ1-1; no clear D gene. The V gene lost 1 base and the J gene lost 8 bases, with 5 bases spanning the gap. Looked up from germline, CDR1 is MNHNS and CDR2 is SASEGT. CDR3 length equals 11 residues. The CDR3 sequence is CASSEVQEAFF. CDR3 sequence (DNA): TGTGCCAGCAGTGAAGTACAGGAAGCTTTCTTT.

The rearrangement uses TRBV9 and TRBJ1-1; weak D call: TRBD1 (6 bases). The CDR3 covers 16 residues. Germline V gene lookup returns CDR1 SGDLS and CDR2 YYNGEE. V was cut by 4 bases and J by 0 bases, with 16 bases left in between. Here the CDR3 DNA reads TGTGCCAGCAGCTTGGGACACTCGACCGTGAACACTGAAGCTTTCTTT. Translated: CASSLGHSTVNTEAFF.

This clone has only one observation. The genes are TRBV5-8 and TRBJ2-7, with D tentatively TRBD2 (5 bases). V was cut by 5 bases and J by 0 bases, with 12 bases left in between. CDR1 is SGHTS, CDR2 YDEGEE, per germline. The CDR3 spans 14 residues. The DNA for the CDR3 is TGTGCCAGCAGTGGCCGGGGAGTCTCCTACGAGCAGTACTTC. Translating it yields CASSGRGVSYEQYF.

The J gene is TRBJ1-5, the V gene TRBV6-2 or TRBV6-3; tentatively, D is TRBD1 (5 bases). The CDR3 length is 16 residues. Germline values: CDR1 MNHEY, CDR2 SVGEGT. The V gene lost 2 bases and the J gene lost 3 bases, with 14 bases spanning the gap. CDR3 residues: CASSYPPRRVNQPQHF. The CDR3 bases are TGTGCCAGCAGTTACCCCCCCCGCAGGGTCAATCAGCCCCAGCATTTT.

This rearrangement joins TRBV29-1 to TRBJ2-2; 10 positions match TRBD2. V lost 4 bases and J lost 5; bases outside the gene matches: 7. Germline values: CDR1 SQVTM, CDR2 ANQGSEA. The CDR3 loop spans 15 amino acids. Written as DNA, the CDR3 is TGCAGCGTTGGCAGCGGGGGGGCCTCGACCGGGGAGCTGTTTTTT. It specifies CSVGSGGASTGELFF.

The chain employs TRBV4-1 and TRBJ1-1, with D possibly TRBD1 on 5 matching bases. The CDR3 is 13 amino acids. Germline CDR1 MGHRA, CDR2 YSYEKL. V was cut by 4 bases and J by 2 bases, with 8 bases left in between. The DNA for the CDR3 is TGCGCCAGCAGCCTAGGGACTAACACTGAAGCTTTCTTT. It codes for CASSLGTNTEAFF.

About this clone itself: Within the sample, other DNA sequences also encode this same CDR3. The rearrangement links TRBV19 to TRBJ2-5; unclear D gene. V dropped 5 bases and J dropped 5 bases, with 9 bases sitting between them. This CDR3 region has 12 residues. In germline, CDR1 is LNHDA, CDR2 SQIVND (reference sequence). The CDR3 DNA sequence: TGTGCCAGTAGTGCCGGTGCGGAGACCCAGTACTTC. Its translation is CASSAGAETQYF.

The gene calls are TRBV19 and TRBJ2-7; the D is unclear. The CDR3 length is 11 residues. Germline V gene lookup returns CDR1 LNHDA and CDR2 SQIVND (reference sequence). Between the trimmed V and J ends, which lost 5 bases and 4 bases, there was a span of 6 bases. In DNA, the CDR3 is TGTGCCAGTAGTGACTTATACGAGCAGTACTTC. Encoded protein: CASSDLYEQYF.

The V and J genes are TRBV7-8 and TRBJ2-3, with 9 bases that match TRBD2. Germline CDR1 is SGHVS and CDR2 is FQNEAQ. The CDR3 length is 15 residues. V lost 7 bases to trimming and J lost 4 bases; unmatched junction nucleotides: 9. The CDR3, as DNA: TGTGCCAGCATCCTACTAGCGGGTATCGCAGATACGCAGTATTTT. Encoded protein: CASILLAGIADTQYF.

This chain links TRBV5-8 with TRBJ1-6; D possibly corresponds to TRBD1 (5 bases). The CDR3 consists of 16 residues. V was cut by 4 bases and J by 3 bases, with 14 bases left in between. CDR1 and CDR2 from the germline V gene are SGHTS and YDEGEE. For the CDR3, the DNA is TGTGCCAGCAGCCCCAGGCAGGACATCTATAATTCACCCCTCCACTTT. Amino acids: CASSPRQDIYNSPLHF.

The J gene is TRBJ2-7, the V gene TRBV10-3; D uncertain. The length of the CDR3 is 17 residues. CDR1 is ENHRY, CDR2 SYGVKD, per germline. Trimming pared 2 bases from V and 6 bases from J, leaving 23 bases between. In DNA, the CDR3 is TGTGCCATCAGTGAGAGAGTAGTGGGCAAAGGTCGCATCGAGCAGTACTTC. This translates into CAISERVVGKGRIEQYF.

The chain has TRBV7-9 and TRBJ1-4; 9 positions match TRBD1. V dropped 3 bases and J dropped 10; count of bases not matched to a gene: 15. Germline V gene data show CDR1 as SEHNR and CDR2 as FQNEAQ (reference sequence). CDR3 length: 17 residues. Written as DNA, the CDR3 is TGTGCCAGCAGCTTCTGGAGGGGACAGGGCAAAATTGGAAAACTGTTTTTT. Translating it yields CASSFWRGQGKIGKLFF. The full variable domain, rest sourced from reference TRBV7-9 and TRBJ1-4, is DTGVSQNPRHKITKRGQNVTFRCDPISEHNRLYWYRQTLGQGPEFLTYFQNEAQLEKSRLLSDRFSAERPKGSFSTLEIQRTEQGDSAMYLCASSFWRGQGKIGKLFFGSGTQLSVL.

The V gene is TRBV7-2, the J gene TRBJ2-3; possibly TRBD2 for D (6 bases). Germline CDR1 SGHTA, CDR2 FQGNSA. The CDR3 is 14 amino acids. Trimming stripped 3 bases from V and 4 bases from J, with 11 bases between. CDR3 in DNA: TGTGCCAGCAGCTTGGGGGACTGGGCAGATACGCAGTATTTT. This codes for CASSLGDWADTQYF. Drawing the rest from reference TRBV7-2 and TRBJ2-3, the complete variable domain is GAGVSQSPSNKVTEKGKDVELRCDPISGHTALYWYRQSLGQGLEFLIYFQGNSAPDKSGLPSDRFSAERTGGSVSTLTIQRTQQEDSAVYLCASSLGDWADTQYFGPGTRLTVL.

This clone was detected ten times or more. The J gene is TRBJ1-1, the V gene TRBV7-9; 7 bases match TRBD1. The CDR3 has 17 residues. V shed 7 bases, J shed 0 bases, and the junction held 14 bases outside the gene matches. Looked up from germline, CDR1 is SEHNR and CDR2 is FQNEAQ (reference sequence). The CDR3 reads CASKYPRGVPMNTEAFF. CDR3 bases: TGTGCCAGCAAATACCCCAGGGGGGTACCAATGAACACTGAAGCTTTCTTT.

V and J are TRBV30 and TRBJ1-5; D unresolved. The CDR3 loop spans 15 amino acids. Trimming left V 0 bases short and J 0 bases short, with 9 bases between. Germline loops: CDR1 GTSNPN, CDR2 SVGIG (reference sequence). The CDR3 loop is CAWSVGVISNQPQHF. The CDR3 region has the DNA TGTGCCTGGAGTGTAGGAGTTATTAGCAATCAGCCCCAGCATTTT.

The V gene is TRBV6-1, the J gene TRBJ2-1; TRBD2 agrees at 7 bases. V shed 0 bases and J 9 bases; nucleotides not matched to a gene: 14. CDR3 length: 17 amino acids. Germline V gene sequence: CDR1 MNHNS, CDR2 SASEGT. CDR3 sequence reads: CASSEAIWASGSSEQFF. Here the CDR3 DNA reads TGTGCCAGCAGTGAAGCAATATGGGCTAGCGGTTCAAGTGAGCAGTTCTTC.